This T cell receptor beta chain was documented in a study of cytomegalovirus exposure and HLA in healthy donors. General study results and limits: Reportedly, TCR beta sequences accurately predicted HLA-A and HLA-B alleles in most subjects. Sequencing artifact likely explains a cluster of highly shared sequence variants.

This clone has just a few counts. The antigen remains undetermined. This specimen includes other DNA sequences encoding the same CDR3. The germline V gene encodes CDR1 LNHDA and CDR2 SQIVND (reference sequence). V was trimmed by 2 bases and J by 7 bases, leaving 2 bases between them. The CDR3 is 11 residues long. The PCR employed 60 Vbeta primers together with 13 Jbeta primers. The assay was immunoSEQ multiplex PCR, and TCRdb's table has in-frame clones only and misses some. Of about 140,000 clones in the sample, 75% were seen once. The chain has TRBV19 and TRBJ2-2, with D unresolved. The sequence came from a man aged 40-50 years in good health and CMV-seronegative. The sample comprised PBMCs. CDR3 in amino acids: CASSILGELFF. CDR3 sequence (DNA): TGTGCCAGTAGTATACTCGGGGAGCTGTTTTTT.